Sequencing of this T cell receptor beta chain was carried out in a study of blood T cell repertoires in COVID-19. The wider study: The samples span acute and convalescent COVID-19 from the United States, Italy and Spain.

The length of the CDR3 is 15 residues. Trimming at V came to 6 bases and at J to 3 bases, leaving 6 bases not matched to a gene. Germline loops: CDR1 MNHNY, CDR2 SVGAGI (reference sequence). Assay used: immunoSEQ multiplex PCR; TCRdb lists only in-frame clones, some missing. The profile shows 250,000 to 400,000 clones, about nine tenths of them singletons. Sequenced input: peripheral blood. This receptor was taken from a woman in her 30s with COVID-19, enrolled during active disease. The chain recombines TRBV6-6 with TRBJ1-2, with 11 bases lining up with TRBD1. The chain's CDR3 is CASRAGTGGHYGYTF. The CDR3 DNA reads TGTGCCAGCAGGGCCGGGACAGGGGGTCACTATGGCTACACCTTC.